Listed below are T cell receptor beta chains from one sample, sequenced in a study of cytomegalovirus exposure and HLA in healthy donors. Libraries were prepared by immunoSEQ multiplex PCR; TCRdb keeps only in-frame clonotypes and omits some of them. Here the sample spans 150,000 to 200,000 clones, 80% to 85% being singletons. The sequenced sample consisted of PBMCs. The receptor source for this set is a woman aged 25 to 39 in good health and CMV-seronegative. The CDR3 runs from the conserved cysteine through the conserved F or W. The D gene is left open where the match is weak. For some rows the clone size is stated as once, few or many, or as a class when expanded; others skip it.

j_call clone_size d_call v_call cdr3_aa
TRBJ1-1 . TRBD1 TRBV6-5 CASSYRGQGGTEAFF
TRBJ2-1 . . TRBV9 CASSPSLYNEQFF
TRBJ2-1 . . TRBV27 CASSFLGGGLNNEQFF
TRBJ2-7 . TRBD1 TRBV27 CASNSRTGTYEQYF
TRBJ1-5 few TRBD1 TRBV19 CASSRSGTGAEQPQHF
TRBJ2-5 . . TRBV2 CASGEDFSSKETQYF
TRBJ2-5 . TRBD1 TRBV2 CASRGGQGYVQETQYF
TRBJ2-5 . . TRBV7-9 CASSSGNAEETQYF
TRBJ1-2 . TRBD1 TRBV5-5 CASSPWQGAGYGYTF
TRBJ1-5 . . TRBV4-1 CASSQDLWTDHQPQHF
TRBJ2-7 once . TRBV7-2 CASSFKTGPYEQYF
TRBJ1-3 . . TRBV7-9 CASSLSTQGNTIYF
TRBJ2-7 . . TRBV18 CASSWGGGSYEQYF
TRBJ2-7 . . TRBV29-1 CSVEEGGGNRAYEQYF
TRBJ1-1 . TRBD1 TRBV7-9 CASSPQGQMNTEAFF
TRBJ2-5 few . TRBV7-9 CASSFLQGKETQYF
TRBJ2-7 . TRBD1 TRBV9 CASSPGTGGLYEQYF
TRBJ2-1 . TRBD1 TRBV4-2 CASSQVTPMGTAYNEQFF
TRBJ1-1 . . TRBV2 CASTPSGQKNTEAFF
TRBJ1-5 once . TRBV6-5 CASSYQSNQPQHF
TRBJ1-1 . . TRBV10-1 CASSDSPGGTEAFF
TRBJ1-1 . TRBD1 TRBV7-8 CASSGRDRGMEAFF
TRBJ1-1 . . TRBV6-1 CASSEGRGFQNTEAFF
TRBJ1-4 . . TRBV2 CASSDHGGRPNEKLFF
TRBJ1-4 . . TRBV19 CASTTEGASNEKLFF
TRBJ1-4 . . TRBV18 CASSLRDTATNEKLFF
TRBJ2-5 . . TRBV12-1 CASSLAGASGADETQYF
TRBJ2-3 . TRBD2 TRBV6-4 CASSETSGNTDTQYF
TRBJ2-7 once . TRBV14 CASRDAGTYEQYF
TRBJ2-7 . . TRBV4-1 CASSQAPDNAAYEQYF
TRBJ2-7 . . TRBV19 CASSIDRWRDEQYF
TRBJ2-3 once TRBD2 TRBV5-1 CASSPLAAPEDTQYF
TRBJ2-2 . TRBD1 TRBV7-9 CASSLTGGIGELFF
TRBJ2-4 . TRBD1 TRBV7-8 CASSLGRTGNIQYF
TRBJ2-7 many . TRBV5-1 CASTTDEQYF
TRBJ2-1 . TRBD2 TRBV2 CASLREGRGGEQFF
TRBJ1-1 . . TRBV7-9 CASSPPGTEAFF
TRBJ2-7 once TRBD2 TRBV27 CASRDLGEGYEQYF
TRBJ1-5 . TRBD1 TRBV6-5 CASGPGTGHQPQHF
TRBJ1-2 . . TRBV7-9 CASSEGETGNYGYTF